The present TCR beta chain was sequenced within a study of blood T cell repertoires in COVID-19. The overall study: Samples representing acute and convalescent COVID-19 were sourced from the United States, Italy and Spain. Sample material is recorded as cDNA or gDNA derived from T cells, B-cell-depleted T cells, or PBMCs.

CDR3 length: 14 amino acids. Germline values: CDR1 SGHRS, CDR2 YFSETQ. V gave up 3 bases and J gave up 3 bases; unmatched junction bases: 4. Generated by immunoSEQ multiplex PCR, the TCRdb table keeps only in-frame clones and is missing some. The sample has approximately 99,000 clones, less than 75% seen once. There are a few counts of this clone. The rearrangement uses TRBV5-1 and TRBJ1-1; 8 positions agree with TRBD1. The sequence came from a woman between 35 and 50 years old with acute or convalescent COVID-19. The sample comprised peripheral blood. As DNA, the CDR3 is TGCGCCAGCAGCTCCGGACAGGGATACACTGAAGCTTTCTTT. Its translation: CASSSGQGYTEAFF.